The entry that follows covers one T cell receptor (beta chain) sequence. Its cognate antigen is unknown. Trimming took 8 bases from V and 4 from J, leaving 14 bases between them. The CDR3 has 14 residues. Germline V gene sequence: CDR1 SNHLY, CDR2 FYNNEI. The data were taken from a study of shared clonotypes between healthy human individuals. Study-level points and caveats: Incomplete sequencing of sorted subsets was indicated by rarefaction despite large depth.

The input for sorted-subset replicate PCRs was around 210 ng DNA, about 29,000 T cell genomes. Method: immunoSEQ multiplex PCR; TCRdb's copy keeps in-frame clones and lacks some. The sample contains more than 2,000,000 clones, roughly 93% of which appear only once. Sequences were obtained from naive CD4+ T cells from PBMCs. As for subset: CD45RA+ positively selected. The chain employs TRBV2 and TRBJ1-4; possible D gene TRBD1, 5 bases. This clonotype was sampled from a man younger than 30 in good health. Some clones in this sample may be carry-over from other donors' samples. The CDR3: CASCAGTDNEKLFF. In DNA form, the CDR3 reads TGTGCCAGCTGCGCCGGGACGGATAATGAAAAACTGTTTTTT.